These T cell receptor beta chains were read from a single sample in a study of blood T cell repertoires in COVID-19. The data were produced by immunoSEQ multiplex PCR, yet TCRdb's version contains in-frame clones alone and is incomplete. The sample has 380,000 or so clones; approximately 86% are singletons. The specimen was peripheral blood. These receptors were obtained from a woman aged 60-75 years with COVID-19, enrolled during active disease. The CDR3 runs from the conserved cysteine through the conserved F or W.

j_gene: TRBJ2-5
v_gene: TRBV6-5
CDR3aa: CASSPRDRKETQYF

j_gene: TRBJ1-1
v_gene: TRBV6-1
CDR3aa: CASSEGIFNTEAFF

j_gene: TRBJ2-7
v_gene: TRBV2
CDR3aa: CASRVSGGAALEQYF

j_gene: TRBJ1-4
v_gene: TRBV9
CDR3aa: CASSGPRAGSATNEKLFF

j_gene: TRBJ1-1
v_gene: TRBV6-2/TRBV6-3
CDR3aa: CASSYPQGVSNTEAFF

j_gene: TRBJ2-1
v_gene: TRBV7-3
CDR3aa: CASSPSQGHTYNEQFF

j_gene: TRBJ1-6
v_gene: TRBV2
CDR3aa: CASRARDSRNSPLHF

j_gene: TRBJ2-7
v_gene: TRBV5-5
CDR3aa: CASSQTPGPLYEQYF

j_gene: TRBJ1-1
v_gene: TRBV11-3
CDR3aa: CASSDGTGGQNTEAFF

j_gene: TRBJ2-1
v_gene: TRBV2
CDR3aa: CARGQRNNEQFF

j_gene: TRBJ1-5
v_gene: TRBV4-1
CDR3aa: CASSLEFRNQPQHF

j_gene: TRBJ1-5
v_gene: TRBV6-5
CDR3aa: CASSYSAAGNQPQHF

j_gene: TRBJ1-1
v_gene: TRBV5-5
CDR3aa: CASSLAPSRSTEAFF